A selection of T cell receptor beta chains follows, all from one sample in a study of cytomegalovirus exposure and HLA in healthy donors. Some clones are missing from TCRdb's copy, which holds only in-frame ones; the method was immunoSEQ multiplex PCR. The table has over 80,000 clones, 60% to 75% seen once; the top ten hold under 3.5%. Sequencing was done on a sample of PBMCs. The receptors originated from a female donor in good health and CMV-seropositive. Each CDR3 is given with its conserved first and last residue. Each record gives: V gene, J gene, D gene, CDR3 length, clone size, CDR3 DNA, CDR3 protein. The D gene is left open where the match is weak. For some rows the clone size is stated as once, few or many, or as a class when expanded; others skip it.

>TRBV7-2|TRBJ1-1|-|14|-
TGTGCCAGCAGCAGAACTCTGGACACCACTGAAGCTTTCTTT
CASSRTLDTTEAFF
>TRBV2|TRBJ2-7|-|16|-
TGTGCCAGCAGTGAAGCTCGTGGGCCGGTCGTAGACGAGCAGTACTTC
CASSEARGPVVDEQYF
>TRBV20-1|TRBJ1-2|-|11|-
TGCAGTGCTAGACAGGGCTATGGCTACACCTTC
CSARQGYGYTF
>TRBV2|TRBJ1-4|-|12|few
TGTGCCAGCAGTGACATTAATGAAAAACTGTTTTTT
CASSDINEKLFF
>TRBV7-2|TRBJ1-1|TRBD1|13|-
TGTGCCAGCAGCTTCACAGGGGACGCTGAAGCTTTCTTT
CASSFTGDAEAFF
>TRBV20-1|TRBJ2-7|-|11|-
TGCAGTGCTTCTCCTCGGGGGGCGCAGTACTTC
CSASPRGAQYF
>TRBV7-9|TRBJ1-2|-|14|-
TGTGCCAGCAGCTTGGGGGGACTGAACTATGGCTACACCTTC
CASSLGGLNYGYTF
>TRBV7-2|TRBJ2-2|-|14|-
TGTGCCAGCATCCCGACTCGATCCACCGGGGAGCTGTTTTTT
CASIPTRSTGELFF
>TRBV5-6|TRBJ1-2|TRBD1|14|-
TGTGCCAGCAACCTACAGGGGCCTAACTATGGCTACACCTTC
CASNLQGPNYGYTF
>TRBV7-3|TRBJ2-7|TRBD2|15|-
TGTGCCAGCAGCCTGGGACTAGCGGGCACCTACGAGCAGTACTTC
CASSLGLAGTYEQYF
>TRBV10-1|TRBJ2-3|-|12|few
TGCGCCAGCAGTTCGGACCGGGGGACGCAGTATTTT
CASSSDRGTQYF